Listed below are T cell receptor beta chains from one sample, sequenced in a study of shared clonotypes between healthy human individuals. Here immunoSEQ multiplex PCR was the method, and the copy in TCRdb shows in-frame clones only, minus some. The sample contains hundreds of thousands of clones, about 91% of which appear only once. The sequencing sample was made of naive CD8+ T cells sorted from blood. All receptors come from a man aged 30 to 39 in good health. Both conserved end residues are part of each CDR3. A D gene is named only where the DNA matches it firmly. Clone size is shown for a subset of rows, as once, few, many or a class of expanded clone.

TRBJ2-3,.,.,TRBV7-9,TGTGCCAGCACCCTCGGTGAGGGTAGAACAGATACGCAGTATTTT,CASTLGEGRTDTQYF
TRBJ2-3,.,once,TRBV5-1,TGCGCCAGCAGCTTGGACCCAGGGAACACAGATACGCAGTATTTT,CASSLDPGNTDTQYF
TRBJ2-7,TRBD2,.,TRBV7-3,TGTGCCAGCAGCTTATGGGCTAGCGGGATCTACGAGCAGTACTTC,CASSLWASGIYEQYF
TRBJ2-2,.,once,TRBV11-3,TGTGCCAGCAGCACCGGGACTGTCGCGAACACCGGGGAGCTGTTTTTT,CASSTGTVANTGELFF
TRBJ2-7,TRBD2,.,TRBV5-5,TGTGCCAGCAGCTCCAGCGGGAGGGGCTCCTACGAGCAGTACTTC,CASSSSGRGSYEQYF
TRBJ2-2,.,.,TRBV7-8,TGTGCCAGCAGCTTAATAGGGGCGCGAGACACCGGGGAGCTGTTTTTT,CASSLIGARDTGELFF
TRBJ2-1,TRBD2,.,TRBV4-1,TGCGCCAGCAGCCAACTTCTAGCGGGGGACTCCTACAATGAGCAGTTCTTC,CASSQLLAGDSYNEQFF
TRBJ2-5,.,.,TRBV28,TGTGCCAGCACCAAGCTCCAAAATATTGAGGAGACCCAGTACTTC,CASTKLQNIEETQYF
TRBJ2-6,.,once,TRBV7-9,TGTGCCAGCAGCTCCCGGATTGGTGGGGCCAACGTCCTGACTTTC,CASSSRIGGANVLTF
TRBJ2-7,.,.,TRBV6-1,TGTGCCAGCAGTGACTCTGGATTCGAGCAGTACTTC,CASSDSGFEQYF
TRBJ2-1,TRBD2,once,TRBV7-6,TGTGCCAGCAGCTTAAGGCGGGAGGGCTTGAATGAGCAGTTCTTC,CASSLRREGLNEQFF
TRBJ2-1,.,.,TRBV27,TGTGCCAGCAGTACCGCAGGGGGGGCTGGCAATGAGCAGTTCTTC,CASSTAGGAGNEQFF
TRBJ1-1,.,.,TRBV10-3,TGTGCCATCAGTGAGTCGAAAGGGAACACTGAAGCTTTCTTT,CAISESKGNTEAFF
TRBJ1-2,.,.,TRBV6-1,TGTGCCAGCAGCCAAGGGTTTGAACCCTATGGCTACACCTTC,CASSQGFEPYGYTF
TRBJ2-7,TRBD2,.,TRBV15,TGTGCCACCAGCAGAGCGGTAGCGGGAGACTACGAGCAGTACTTC,CATSRAVAGDYEQYF
TRBJ2-4,TRBD2,.,TRBV2,TGTGCCAGCAGTGAAACTAGCGGGGAAAACATTCAGTACTTC,CASSETSGENIQYF
TRBJ2-3,.,.,TRBV10-3,TGTGCCGCTAAGGAGGGGGGGAGTGCAGATACGCAGTATTTT,CAAKEGGSADTQYF
TRBJ2-5,.,.,TRBV27,TGTGCCAGCATGCCCCACAGGTACCAAGAGACCCAGTACTTC,CASMPHRYQETQYF
TRBJ2-2,.,.,TRBV29-1,TGCAGCGTTGAAGAGGGTACGGCCACCGGGGAGCTGTTTTTT,CSVEEGTATGELFF
TRBJ1-1,.,.,TRBV6-6,TGTGCCAGCAGTTACGGACTAACTGAAGCTTTCTTT,CASSYGLTEAFF
TRBJ2-3,.,.,TRBV6-5,TGTGCCAGCAGTCCCATGAGGGGAGATACGCAGTATTTT,CASSPMRGDTQYF
TRBJ2-7,TRBD2,.,TRBV4-1,TGCGCCAGCAGCCAAGATACTAGCGGTTTCTACGAGCAGTACTTC,CASSQDTSGFYEQYF
TRBJ2-1,.,.,TRBV4-1,TGCGCCAGCAGCCTTAGGCTGGGGGCCACCTACAATGAGCAGTTCTTC,CASSLRLGATYNEQFF
TRBJ2-2,.,once,TRBV18,TGTGCCAGCTCACCACCGACTAGGGACGTGGGAAACACCGGGGAGCTGTTTTTT,CASSPPTRDVGNTGELFF
TRBJ2-1,.,few,TRBV27,TGTGCCAGCAGTTTGGGGGGAGTATCAAATGAGCAGTTCTTC,CASSLGGVSNEQFF
TRBJ2-2,.,.,TRBV4-3,TGCGCCAGCAGCCAAACTATTCTCGGGGAGCTGTTTTTT,CASSQTILGELFF
TRBJ2-1,.,.,TRBV6-5,TGTGCCAGCCGGGACAAGGCCATCAATGAGCAGTTCTTC,CASRDKAINEQFF
TRBJ2-1,TRBD2,.,TRBV28,TGTGCCAGCAGCCCGCGCGGGAGGTCGAATGAGCAGTTCTTC,CASSPRGRSNEQFF
TRBJ2-1,.,.,TRBV10-1,TGCGCCAGCAGTGCGAGCTCCTACAATGAGCAGTTCTTC,CASSASSYNEQFF
TRBJ1-5,.,.,TRBV30,TGTGCCTGGAGTGTAGCAGGGTGGCGGTCCCAGCCCCAGCATTTT,CAWSVAGWRSQPQHF
TRBJ2-2,TRBD1,.,TRBV5-6,TGTGCCAGCAGCTTGGCACAGGGGGCGGATACCGGGGAGCTGTTTTTT,CASSLAQGADTGELFF
TRBJ2-7,.,.,TRBV5-8,TGTGCCAGCAGCTTGCTGACCTACGAGCAGTACTTC,CASSLLTYEQYF
TRBJ2-2,TRBD2,.,TRBV7-9,TGTGCCAGCAGGACTAGCCTTAACACCGGGGAGCTGTTTTTT,CASRTSLNTGELFF
TRBJ2-2,TRBD2,.,TRBV7-9,TGTGCCAGCAGCTTACAAACTAGCGGGAGTAACACCGGGGAGCTGTTTTTT,CASSLQTSGSNTGELFF
TRBJ2-2,.,.,TRBV5-4,TGTGCCAGCAGCTCCCTAGAGGAGCTGTTTTTT,CASSSLEELFF
TRBJ1-1,.,.,TRBV5-6,TGTGCCAGCAGCTTGGGGGAACAACAACATGAAGCTTTCTTT,CASSLGEQQHEAFF
TRBJ2-2,TRBD1,once,TRBV28,TGTGCCAGCAGTACCGATCGTATTTCCGAACTTCCCGGGACAGGGAACACCGGGGAGCTGTTTTTT,CASSTDRISELPGTGNTGELFF
TRBJ2-2,TRBD1,few,TRBV5-1,TGCGCCAGCAGCTTGGGGGACAGGGCACTAACCGGGGAGCTGTTTTTT,CASSLGDRALTGELFF
TRBJ2-3,TRBD1,.,TRBV5-1,TGCGCCAGCAGCTCGACCGGGACAGCTCGGAGTACAGATACGCAGTATTTT,CASSSTGTARSTDTQYF
TRBJ2-1,TRBD2,.,TRBV7-3,TGTGCCAGCAGCCCCTTCGGTCTAGCGGGAGGGTACGAGCAGTTCTTC,CASSPFGLAGGYEQFF
TRBJ2-7,TRBD2,once,TRBV11-2,TGTGCCAGCAGCACCGGGGGGGGCTACCCCGAGTACGAGCAGTACTTC,CASSTGGGYPEYEQYF
TRBJ1-2,.,.,TRBV27,TGTGCCAGCAGTACAGGGTCTGCTGGCTACACCTTC,CASSTGSAGYTF